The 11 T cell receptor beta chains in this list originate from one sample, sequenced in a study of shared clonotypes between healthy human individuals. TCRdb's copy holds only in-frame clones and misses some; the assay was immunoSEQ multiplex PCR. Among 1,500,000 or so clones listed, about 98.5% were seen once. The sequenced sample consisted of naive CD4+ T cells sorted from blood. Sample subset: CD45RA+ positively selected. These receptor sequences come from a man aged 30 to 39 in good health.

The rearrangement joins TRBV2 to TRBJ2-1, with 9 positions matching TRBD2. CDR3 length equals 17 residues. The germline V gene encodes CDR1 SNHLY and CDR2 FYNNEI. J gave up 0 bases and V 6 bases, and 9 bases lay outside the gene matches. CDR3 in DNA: TGTGCCAGCAGCGGCGGGGGGGGACAAAGCTCCTACAATGAGCAGTTCTTC. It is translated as CASSGGGGQSSYNEQFF.

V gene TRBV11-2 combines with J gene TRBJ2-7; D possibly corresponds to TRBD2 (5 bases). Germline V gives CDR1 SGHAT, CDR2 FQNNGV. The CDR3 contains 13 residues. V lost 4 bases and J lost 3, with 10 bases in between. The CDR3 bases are TGTGCCAGCAGCTACGGACTTGTCTACGAGCAGTACTTC. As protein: CASSYGLVYEQYF.

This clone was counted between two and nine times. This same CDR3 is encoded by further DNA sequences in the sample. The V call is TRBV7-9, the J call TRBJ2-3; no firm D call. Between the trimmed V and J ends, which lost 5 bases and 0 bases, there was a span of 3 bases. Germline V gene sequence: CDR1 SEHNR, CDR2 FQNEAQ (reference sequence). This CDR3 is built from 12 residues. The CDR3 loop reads CASSLSTDTQYF. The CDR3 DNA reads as TGTGCCAGCAGCCTTAGCACAGATACGCAGTATTTT.

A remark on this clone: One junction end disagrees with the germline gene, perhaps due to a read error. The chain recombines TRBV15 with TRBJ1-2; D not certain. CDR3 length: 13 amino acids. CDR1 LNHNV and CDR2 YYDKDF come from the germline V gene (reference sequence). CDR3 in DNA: TGTGCCACCAGCAGAGTCGACCCGACTCCAAAGAGATTC. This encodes CATSRVDPTPKRF.

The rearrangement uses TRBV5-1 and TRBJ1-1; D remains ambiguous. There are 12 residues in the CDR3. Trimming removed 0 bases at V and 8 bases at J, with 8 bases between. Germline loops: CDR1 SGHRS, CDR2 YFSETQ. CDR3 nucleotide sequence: TGCGCCAGCAGCTTGGAGGGAATAGAAGCTTTCTTT. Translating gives CASSLEGIEAFF.

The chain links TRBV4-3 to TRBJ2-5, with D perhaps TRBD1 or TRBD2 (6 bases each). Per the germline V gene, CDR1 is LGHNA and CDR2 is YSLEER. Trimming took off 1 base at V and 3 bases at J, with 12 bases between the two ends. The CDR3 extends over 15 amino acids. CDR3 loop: CASSQAGASKETQYF. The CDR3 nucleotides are TGCGCCAGCAGCCAAGCGGGGGCTAGCAAAGAGACCCAGTACTTC.

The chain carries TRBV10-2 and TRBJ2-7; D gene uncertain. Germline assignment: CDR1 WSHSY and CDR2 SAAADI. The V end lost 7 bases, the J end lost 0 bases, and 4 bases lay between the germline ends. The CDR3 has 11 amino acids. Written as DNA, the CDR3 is TGCGCCAGCACCTTCTCCTACGAGCAGTACTTC. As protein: CASTFSYEQYF.

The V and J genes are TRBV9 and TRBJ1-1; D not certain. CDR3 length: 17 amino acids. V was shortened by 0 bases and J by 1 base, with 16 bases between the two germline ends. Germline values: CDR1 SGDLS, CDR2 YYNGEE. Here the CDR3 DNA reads TGTGCCAGCAGCGTAGCTCTGATGGGCCCCGGGAACACTGAAGCTTTCTTT. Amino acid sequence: CASSVALMGPGNTEAFF. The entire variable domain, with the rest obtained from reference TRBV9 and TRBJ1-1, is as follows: DSGVTQTPKHLITATGQRVTLRCSPRSGDLSVYWYQQSLDQGLQFLIQYYNGEERAKGNILERFSAQQFPDLHSELNLSSLELGDSALYFCASSVALMGPGNTEAFFGQGTRLTVV.

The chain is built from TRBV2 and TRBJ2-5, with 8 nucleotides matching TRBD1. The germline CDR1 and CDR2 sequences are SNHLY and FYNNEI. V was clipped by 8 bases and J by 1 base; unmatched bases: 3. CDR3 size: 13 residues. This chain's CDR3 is CASRQGSQETQYF. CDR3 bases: TGTGCCAGCCGACAGGGGTCCCAAGAGACCCAGTACTTC.

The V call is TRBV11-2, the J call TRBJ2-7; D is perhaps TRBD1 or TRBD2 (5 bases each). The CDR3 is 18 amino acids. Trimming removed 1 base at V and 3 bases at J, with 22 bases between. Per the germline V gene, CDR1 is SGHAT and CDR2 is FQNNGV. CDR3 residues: CASSLARGTGRSSYEQYF. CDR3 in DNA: TGTGCCAGCAGCTTAGCCCGAGGGACGGGCCGCTCCAGCTACGAGCAGTACTTC.

Here the CDR3 reads CASSWGLAGDNEQFF. The CDR3 DNA is TGTGCCAGCAGTTGGGGACTAGCGGGAGACAATGAGCAGTTCTTC. This chain joins TRBV28 and TRBJ2-1, with TRBD2 matching over 14 bases. The CDR3 extends over 15 amino acids. Germline V lookup: CDR1 MDHEN, CDR2 SYDVKM. J gave up 5 bases and V 4 bases, and 1 base lay outside the gene matches.